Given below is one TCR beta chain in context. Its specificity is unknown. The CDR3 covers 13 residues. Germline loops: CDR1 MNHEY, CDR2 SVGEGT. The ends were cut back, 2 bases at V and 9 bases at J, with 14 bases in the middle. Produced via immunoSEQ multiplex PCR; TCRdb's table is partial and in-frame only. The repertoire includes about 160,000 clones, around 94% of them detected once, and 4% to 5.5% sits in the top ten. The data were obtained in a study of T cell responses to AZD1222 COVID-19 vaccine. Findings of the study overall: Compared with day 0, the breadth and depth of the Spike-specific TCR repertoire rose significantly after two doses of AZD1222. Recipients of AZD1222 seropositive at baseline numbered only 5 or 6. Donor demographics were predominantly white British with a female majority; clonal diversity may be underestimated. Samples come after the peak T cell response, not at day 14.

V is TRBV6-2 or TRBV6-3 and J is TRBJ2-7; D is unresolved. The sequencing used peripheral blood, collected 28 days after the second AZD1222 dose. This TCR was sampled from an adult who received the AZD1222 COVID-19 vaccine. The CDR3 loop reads CASSYIEVRVQYF. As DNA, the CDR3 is TGTGCCAGCAGTTACATCGAAGTGAGAGTGCAGTACTTC.